Shown below are 7 T cell receptor beta chains from a single sample sequenced in a study of STAT5B mutations in CD4+ large granular lymphocyte leukemia. Method: immunoSEQ multiplex PCR; TCRdb's copy keeps in-frame clones and lacks some. The table includes fewer than 50,000 clones, around 85% detected once. The sequenced sample was CD4+ T cells from blood buffy coats. The receptors originated from a human donor in good health.

Here the CDR3 DNA reads TGTGCCAGCAGCACGACGAGGGCAGGGGAGACCCAGTACTTC. It specifies CASSTTRAGETQYF. The rearrangement joins TRBV7-2 to TRBJ2-5; either TRBD1 or TRBD2 may fit D (5 bases each). Trimming removed 5 bases from V and 5 bases from J, with 15 bases in between. The CDR3 covers 14 residues. Germline V CDR1 and CDR2: SGHTA, FQGNSA.

The chain couples TRBV9 to TRBJ2-1, with D maybe TRBD2 (6 bases). CDR3 size: 16 residues. Germline loops: CDR1 SGDLS, CDR2 YYNGEE. Trimming removed 4 bases at V and 1 base at J, with 15 bases between. The CDR3 DNA is TGTGCCAGCAGCCCAACGGGGACTCTTTCCTACAATGAGCAGTTCTTC. Encoded protein: CASSPTGTLSYNEQFF.

The J gene is TRBJ1-1, the V gene TRBV28; 10 bases align to TRBD1. Trimming cost V 5 bases and J 6 bases; bases outside gene matches: 6. This CDR3 is built from 14 residues. Germline assignment: CDR1 MDHEN and CDR2 SYDVKM. The CDR3 region has the DNA TGTGCCAGCAGTCCAAGACAGGGGGCGGCTGAAGCTTTCTTT. This encodes CASSPRQGAAEAFF.

With regard to this clone: Other DNA variants within this sample encode the same CDR3. The rearrangement joins TRBV29-1 to TRBJ1-3; D is perhaps TRBD1 (5 bases). Germline loops: CDR1 SQVTM, CDR2 ANQGSEA. The germline V and J ends were trimmed by 6 bases and 4 bases, with 10 bases remaining between them. The CDR3 length is 12 residues. CDR3 region: CSVRGPGNTIYF. DNA of the CDR3: TGCAGCGTGAGGGGTCCGGGAAACACCATATATTTT.

The rearrangement joins TRBV4-3 to TRBJ2-5; possibly TRBD1 for D (5 bases). Germline lookup yields CDR1 LGHNA and CDR2 YSLEER. This CDR3 region has 15 residues. The germline V and J ends were trimmed by 2 bases and 11 bases, with 21 bases remaining between them. CDR3 residues: CASSQTRVQVNPQYF. The DNA for the CDR3 is TGCGCCAGCAGCCAAACCCGGGTACAGGTTAATCCACAGTACTTC.

The CDR3 loop is CASSRRRSGLSNTGELFF. CDR3 nucleotide sequence: TGTGCCAGCAGCCGACGGCGTAGCGGACTTTCGAACACCGGGGAGCTGTTTTTT. The chain links TRBV4-2 to TRBJ2-2; D possibly corresponds to TRBD2 (6 bases). Looked up from germline, CDR1 is LGHNA and CDR2 is YNFKEQ. With 4 bases removed from V and 0 bases from J, the gap between germline ends came to 18 bases. This CDR3 spans 18 amino acids.

This sequence joins TRBV5-4 and TRBJ2-3; D is tentatively TRBD1 or TRBD2 (6 bases each). Per the germline V gene, CDR1 is SGHNT and CDR2 is YYREEE (reference sequence). V lost 4 bases to trimming and J lost 4 bases, with 19 bases between them. The CDR3 runs 16 residues. Written as DNA, the CDR3 is TGTGCCAGCAGCGCAAGTAACAGGGACTTTTCAGATACGCAGTATTTT. Translated, it gives CASSASNRDFSDTQYF. The whole variable domain, filled in from reference TRBV5-4 and TRBJ2-3, reads ETGVTQSPTHLIKTRGQQVTLRCSSQSGHNTVSWYQQALGQGPQFIFQYYREEENGRGNFPPRFSGLQFPNYSSELNVNALELDDSALYLCASSASNRDFSDTQYFGPGTRLTVL.